The following is a TCR beta chain sequence with its context. One end of the junction is discordant with germline, which a read error may explain. This entry belongs to a study of glioma-infiltrating T cells. Germline values: CDR1 MNHEY, CDR2 SVGAGI. This CDR3 is built from 16 residues. Amplification of TCR alpha and beta CDR3 regions from RNA used iRepertoire nested multiplex PCR. For one-step reverse transcription and amplification, 100-400 ng of tissue mRNA or PBMC total RNA was used. In TCRdb, the multiplex PCR reads were re-called with MiXCR into one record per CDR3 protein. Here the sample spans about 400,000 distinct CDR3 sequences, approximately 42% being singletons.

This receptor was obtained from a human donor with low-grade glioma or glioblastoma, undergoing nonglioma brain surgery, or in good health (not recorded which). This chain connects TRBV6-5 to TRBJ2-3, with TRBD2 matching 7 bases. Sequences were obtained from glioma tissue, nonneoplastic brain tissue, or PBMCs (not recorded which). DNA of the CDR3: TGTGCCAGCAGTTACCGGCTAGCGGAGCCCCATGATACGGAGTATTTT. This gives the protein CASSYRLAEPHDTEYF.